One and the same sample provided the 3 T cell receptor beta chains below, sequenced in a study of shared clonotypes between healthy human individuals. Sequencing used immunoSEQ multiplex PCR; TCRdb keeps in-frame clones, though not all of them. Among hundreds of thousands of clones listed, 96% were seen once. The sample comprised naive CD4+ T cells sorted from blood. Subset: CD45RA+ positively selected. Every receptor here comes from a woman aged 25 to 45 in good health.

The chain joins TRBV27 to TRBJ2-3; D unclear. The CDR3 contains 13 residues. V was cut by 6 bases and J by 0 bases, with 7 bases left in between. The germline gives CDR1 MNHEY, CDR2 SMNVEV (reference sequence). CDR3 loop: CASRVTSTDTQYF. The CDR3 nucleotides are TGTGCCAGCAGGGTTACTAGCACAGATACGCAGTATTTT.

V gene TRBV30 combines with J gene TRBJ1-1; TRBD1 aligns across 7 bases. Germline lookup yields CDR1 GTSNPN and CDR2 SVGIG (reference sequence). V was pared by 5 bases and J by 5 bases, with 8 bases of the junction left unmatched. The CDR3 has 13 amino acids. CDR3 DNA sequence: TGTGCCTGGTCAAAGGGGGCGCGAACTGAAGCTTTCTTT. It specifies CAWSKGARTEAFF.

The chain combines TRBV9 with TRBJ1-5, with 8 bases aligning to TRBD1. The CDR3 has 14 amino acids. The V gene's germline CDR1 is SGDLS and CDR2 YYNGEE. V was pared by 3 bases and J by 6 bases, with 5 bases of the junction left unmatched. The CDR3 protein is CASSARDRGQPQHF. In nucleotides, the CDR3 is TGTGCCAGCAGCGCTAGAGACAGGGGTCAGCCCCAGCATTTT.